This record concerns one TCR beta chain sequence. In the original analysis: Reference gene primer amplification gave nucleated cell count estimates. The assay was immunoSEQ multiplex PCR, and TCRdb's table has in-frame clones only and misses some. D and trimming come from the DNA, and the V and J calls and clone size come from that table. Of 100,000 to 150,000 clones in the sample, roughly 86% were seen once. The entry originates in a study of blood T cell repertoires in COVID-19. The wider study: Collection of acute and convalescent COVID-19 samples took place in the United States, Italy and Spain. PBMCs, B-cell-depleted T cells, or T cells provided the cDNA or gDNA that made up the material.

There are 13 residues in the CDR3. The V end was cut by 6 bases, the J end by 7 bases, with 12 bases between. Looked up from germline, CDR1 is SNHLY and CDR2 is FYNNEI. This sequence originates from a woman in her sixties with acute or convalescent COVID-19. The chain carries TRBV2 and TRBJ1-4, with D perhaps matching TRBD1 (5 bases). Input material: peripheral blood. CDR3 in amino acids: CASSVGGFEKLFF. Here the CDR3 DNA reads TGTGCCAGCAGCGTGGGGGGATTTGAAAAACTGTTTTTT.